The 25 T cell receptor beta chains below come from one sample, sequenced in a study of T cell responses to AZD1222 COVID-19 vaccine. Only in-frame clones appear in the TCRdb table, and some are missing; sequencing was by immunoSEQ multiplex PCR. Altogether about 180,000 clones are present, approximately 91% being singletons, with the ten largest covering 1.9%. Here the sequenced sample was peripheral blood, taken 28 days after the second AZD1222 dose. These receptors came from an adult who received the AZD1222 COVID-19 vaccine.

This clone was found once. The chain links TRBV7-2 to TRBJ1-5; D perhaps matches TRBD1 (5 bases). Germline V lookup: CDR1 SGHTA, CDR2 FQGNSA. The V end lost 5 bases, the J end lost 0 bases, and 11 bases lay between the germline ends. The CDR3 contains 15 residues. CDR3 sequence (DNA): TGTGCCAGCAGCCCCGTGGGGGGTAGCAATCAGCCCCAGCATTTT. Translated, it gives CASSPVGGSNQPQHF. The full variable domain, with the rest looked up from reference TRBV7-2 and TRBJ1-5, is GAGVSQSPSNKVTEKGKDVELRCDPISGHTALYWYRQSLGQGLEFLIYFQGNSAPDKSGLPSDRFSAERTGGSVSTLTIQRTQQEDSAVYLCASSPVGGSNQPQHFGDGTRLSIL.

In its sample, this clone was seen once. One junction end does not reproduce the germline sequence, and a read error may be involved. The J gene is TRBJ2-1, the V gene TRBV3-1 (or the pseudogene TRBV3-2); D remains unclear. CDR1 LGHDT and CDR2 YNNKEL come from the germline V gene (reference sequence). This CDR3 has 15 residues. This chain's CDR3 is CASTQLASSYNEQFF. In DNA, the CDR3 is TGTGCCAGCACCCAACTGGCTAGCTCCTACAATGAGCAGTTCTTC.

This chain uses TRBV7-9 with TRBJ2-7, with 11 positions matching TRBD2. CDR3 length: 15 residues. Trimming at V came to 6 bases and at J to 3 bases, leaving 7 bases not matched to a gene. Germline V gene sequence: CDR1 SEHNR, CDR2 FQNEAQ (reference sequence). CDR3 region: CASSPSGTSGYEQYF. The CDR3 nucleotides are TGTGCCAGCAGTCCATCCGGGACTAGCGGCTACGAGCAGTACTTC.

The chain employs TRBV7-3 and TRBJ2-3; perhaps TRBD2 as D (5 bases). This CDR3 spans 12 amino acids. Germline CDR1 and CDR2: SGHTA and FQGTGA. Trimming removed 4 bases at V and 7 bases at J, with 9 bases between. The CDR3 sequence: CASSSDSNTQYF. The CDR3 nucleotides read TGTGCCAGCAGCTCGGACTCCAATACGCAGTATTTT.

This chain connects TRBV2 to TRBJ2-2; D is unclear. CDR1 is SNHLY, CDR2 FYNNEI, per germline. CDR3 length: 14 residues. V was clipped by 0 bases and J by 1 base, with 3 bases between them. The DNA of the CDR3 is TGTGCCAGCAGTGAAGCAGTGAACACCGGGGAGCTGTTTTTT. This sequence encodes CASSEAVNTGELFF.

The rearrangement links TRBV7-2 to TRBJ2-1; D is uncertain. The V gene lost 0 bases and the J gene lost 10 bases, with 10 bases spanning the gap. Germline CDR1 and CDR2: SGHTA and FQGNSA. The CDR3 sequence is 13 residues long. This CDR3 is CASSLAQAREQFF. The CDR3 DNA reads as TGTGCCAGCAGCTTAGCGCAAGCGAGGGAGCAGTTCTTC.

V gene TRBV27 combines with J gene TRBJ2-3, with a weak D call TRBD2 (7 bases). Trimming cost V 8 bases and J 2 bases, with 14 bases left between them. Germline assignment: CDR1 MNHEY and CDR2 SMNVEV (reference sequence). This CDR3 region has 14 residues. This chain's CDR3 is CASGGAAITDTQYF. Written as DNA, the CDR3 is TGTGCCAGCGGGGGGGCGGCCATCACAGATACGCAGTATTTT.

Here the CDR3 reads CASTERGHMNTEAFF. The CDR3 DNA sequence: TGTGCCAGCACCGAGCGGGGCCACATGAACACTGAAGCTTTCTTT. This chain links TRBV28 with TRBJ1-1; weak D call: TRBD1 (5 bases). The CDR3 extends over 15 amino acids. Trimming shortened V by 7 bases and J by 0 bases, and 15 bases separated the two germline ends. Looked up from germline, CDR1 is MDHEN and CDR2 is SYDVKM. Looking up the rest from reference TRBV28 and TRBJ1-1 gives the full variable domain: DVKVTQSSRYLVKRTGEKVFLECVQDMDHENMFWYRQDPGLGLRLIYFSYDVKMKEKGDIPEGYSVSREKKERFSLILESASTNQTSMYLCASTERGHMNTEAFFGQGTRLTVV.

The genes are TRBV4-3 and TRBJ2-7, with TRBD2 matching over 7 bases. This CDR3 is built from 15 residues. Germline V gene lookup returns CDR1 LGHNA and CDR2 YSLEER. After removal of 5 bases from V and 2 bases from J, the junction contained 9 bases not matched to a gene. The chain's CDR3 is CASSLGLVGTYEQYF. For the CDR3, the DNA is TGCGCCAGCAGCTTAGGACTAGTAGGGACCTACGAGCAGTACTTC.

The chain carries TRBV5-5 and TRBJ2-1, with TRBD1 as a possible D gene (7 bases). The CDR3 has 13 amino acids. V was clipped by 5 bases and J by 5 bases, with 11 bases between them. The germline CDR1 and CDR2 sequences are SGHKS and YYEKEE (reference sequence). DNA of the CDR3: TGTGCCAGCAGTCAGGGGGGCCACAATGAGCAGTTCTTC. It translates to CASSQGGHNEQFF. Using reference TRBV5-5 and TRBJ2-1 for the parts outside the CDR3, the full variable domain is DAGVTQSPTHLIKTRGQQVTLRCSPISGHKSVSWYQQVLGQGPQFIFQYYEKEERGRGNFPDRFSARQFPNYSSELNVNALLLGDSALYLCASSQGGHNEQFFGPGTRLTVL.

The chain joins TRBV9 to TRBJ2-3, with D perhaps being TRBD1 or TRBD2 (5 bases each). Germline V gene data show CDR1 as SGDLS and CDR2 as YYNGEE. This CDR3 has 15 amino acids. Trimming removed 0 bases from V and 0 bases from J, with 8 bases in between. In DNA, the CDR3 is TGTGCCAGCAGCGTAGGGTGGGGGAGCACAGATACGCAGTATTTT. Translated, it gives CASSVGWGSTDTQYF.

The chain joins TRBV6-5 to TRBJ1-3, with D perhaps matching TRBD1 (5 bases). The germline V gene encodes CDR1 MNHEY and CDR2 SVGAGI. Trimming took 7 bases from V and 4 from J, leaving 11 bases between them. The CDR3 length is 13 residues. The CDR3 coding sequence is TGTGCCAGCAATCAGGGTATGGGAAACACCATATATTTT. It is translated as CASNQGMGNTIYF.

The chain carries TRBV25-1 and TRBJ2-6; D not certain. Trimming cost V 3 bases and J 0 bases, with 6 bases left between them. The CDR3 is made up of 15 amino acids. Germline V gene data show CDR1 as MGHDK and CDR2 as SYGVNS. Here the CDR3 reads CASSEFFSGANVLTF. CDR3 nucleotides: TGTGCCAGCAGTGAGTTTTTCTCTGGGGCCAACGTCCTGACTTTC.

This chain uses TRBV6-5 with TRBJ2-1, with TRBD2 as a possible D gene (7 bases). V was cut by 7 bases and J by 5 bases, with 18 bases left in between. The CDR3 has 15 amino acids. Per germline, CDR1 MNHEY and CDR2 SVGAGI. As DNA, the CDR3 is TGTGCCAGCACCCACCCGAGGGGGGGGCACAATGAGCAGTTCTTC. It yields the protein CASTHPRGGHNEQFF.

The V gene is TRBV29-1, the J gene TRBJ2-7; unclear D gene. The V and J ends lost 4 bases and 1 base respectively, with 14 bases between them. The CDR3 covers 14 residues. Germline V CDR1 and CDR2: SQVTM, ANQGSEA. As DNA, the CDR3 is TGCAGCGTTGTTTGGGGTGGGTCTTCCTACGAGCAGTACTTC. Translated, it gives CSVVWGGSSYEQYF.

The gene calls are TRBV7-2 and TRBJ1-1; no reliable D call. V shed 6 bases and J shed 5 bases, with 13 bases lying between them. The CDR3 contains 13 residues. The germline CDR1 and CDR2 sequences are SGHTA and FQGNSA. Written as DNA, the CDR3 is TGTGCCAGCAGAATAGCGGGGATTACTGAAGCTTTCTTT. Protein sequence: CASRIAGITEAFF.

This clone came up once. The J gene is TRBJ2-5, the V gene TRBV7-2, with 11 nucleotides matching TRBD2. The trim removed 1 base at V and 1 base at J, leaving 5 bases unmatched. The germline gives CDR1 SGHTA, CDR2 FQGNSA. CDR3 length equals 17 residues. The DNA of the CDR3 is TGTGCCAGCAGCTTAGGAGTTAGCGGGGGGGTCCAAGAGACCCAGTACTTC. Protein sequence: CASSLGVSGGVQETQYF.

This rearrangement joins TRBV30 to TRBJ1-1, with D possibly being TRBD1 (5 bases). Germline V gene sequence: CDR1 GTSNPN, CDR2 SVGIG (reference sequence). This CDR3 region has 16 residues. V lost 4 bases and J lost 0, with 18 bases in between. The CDR3 is CAWTLGRGRLNTEAFF. The CDR3 bases are TGTGCCTGGACTCTTGGGAGGGGCAGGTTGAACACTGAAGCTTTCTTT.

The V gene is TRBV7-9, the J gene TRBJ1-1; D is unclear. This CDR3 has 12 amino acids. Germline CDR1 and CDR2: SEHNR and FQNEAQ (reference sequence). Trimming shortened V by 2 bases and J by 7 bases, and 8 bases separated the two germline ends. The CDR3 DNA reads TGTGCCAGCAGCTTATTGCTGAGTGAAGCTTTCTTT. This sequence encodes CASSLLLSEAFF.

The chain employs TRBV2 and TRBJ1-6; the D is unclear. Trimming took 6 bases from V and 3 from J, leaving 12 bases between them. The germline CDR1 and CDR2 sequences are SNHLY and FYNNEI. The CDR3 loop spans 15 amino acids. The CDR3 reads CASRADRVYNSPLHF. DNA of the CDR3: TGTGCCAGCAGGGCGGATAGGGTCTATAATTCACCCCTCCACTTT.

The chain employs TRBV30 and TRBJ1-1, with unresolved D. This CDR3 is built from 13 residues. From germline, CDR1 is GTSNPN and CDR2 SVGIG (reference sequence). V lost 2 bases and J 5 bases, leaving 12 bases between the germline ends. The CDR3 loop is CAWSTVEWTEAFF. The CDR3 region has the DNA TGTGCCTGGAGTACAGTTGAATGGACTGAAGCTTTCTTT.

This rearrangement joins TRBV7-2 to TRBJ2-3; 8 nucleotides line up with TRBD2. Germline assignment: CDR1 SGHTA and CDR2 FQGNSA. The CDR3 covers 14 residues. CDR3 coding DNA: TGTGCGATTGCGGCGGGGGGCCAAAGAGATACGCAGTATTTT. Translating it yields CAIAAGGQRDTQYF. The full variable domain, rest sourced from reference TRBV7-2 and TRBJ2-3, is GAGVSQSPSNKVTEKGKDVELRCDPISGHTALYWYRQSLGQGLEFLIYFQGNSAPDKSGLPSDRFSAERTGGSVSTLTIQRTQQEDSAVYLCAIAAGGQRDTQYFGPGTRLTVL.

V and J are TRBV18 and TRBJ1-3; D gene uncertain. CDR3 length: 15 residues. V shed 3 bases and J shed 0 bases, with 9 bases lying between them. In germline, CDR1 is KGHSH, CDR2 LQKENI. The CDR3 bases are TGTGCCAGCTCACCCCCGGGAAACTCTGGAAACACCATATATTTT. This sequence encodes CASSPPGNSGNTIYF.

The J gene is TRBJ2-1, the V gene TRBV23-1; a weak D match, TRBD2 (5 bases). TRBV23-1 is labeled an ORF, and its function is uncertain. Between the trimmed V and J ends, which lost 9 bases and 6 bases, there was a span of 15 bases. The CDR3 sequence is 13 residues long. The CDR3 loop is CARPGKKINEQFF. The CDR3, as DNA: TGCGCCAGGCCGGGGAAAAAAATCAATGAGCAGTTCTTC.

The chain recombines TRBV27 with TRBJ2-3; D gene unclear. The CDR3 extends over 15 amino acids. The germline V gene encodes CDR1 MNHEY and CDR2 SMNVEV (reference sequence). The V end lost 5 bases, the J end lost 4 bases, and 16 bases lay between the germline ends. The CDR3 sequence: CASSTGPPGADTQYF. CDR3 in DNA: TGTGCCAGCAGTACCGGGCCCCCCGGAGCAGATACGCAGTATTTT.